The sequence of this T cell receptor (beta chain) was determined in a study of long-term antiretroviral therapy in people with HIV. Samples held roughly 0.95-10 million cryopreserved PBMC before DNA extraction. Germline CDR1 reads SGHTA; CDR2 reads FQGNSA. Trimming removed 5 bases from V and 2 bases from J; junction bases left unmatched: 7. CDR3 length: 16 amino acids. The assay, immunoSEQ v3.0, was run at survey level. Samples were sequenced targeting 40,000-50,000 T-cell genomes each. Some clones are missing from TCRdb's copy, which holds only in-frame ones; the method was immunoSEQ multiplex PCR. The profile shows over 20,000 clones, around four fifths of them singletons. Notes on this clone: Its antigen remains unidentified.

Points from the study as a whole: Dominating the repertoire at all time points were the clones that expanded before ART.

This sequence originates from a man aged 40-50 years with HIV. The chain joins TRBV7-2 to TRBJ2-3; TRBD2 matches 10 bases. The sequenced sample was unsorted PBMCs, obtained 1.6 years after starting antiretroviral therapy. CDR3 loop: CASSPPGLAITDTQYF. The DNA of the CDR3 is TGTGCCAGCAGCCCACCGGGACTAGCGATCACAGATACGCAGTATTTT.